The entry that follows covers one T cell receptor (beta chain) sequence. This CDR3 region has 14 residues. CDR1 and CDR2 (germline): MNHEY, SVGAGI. With 4 bases removed from V and 6 bases from J, the gap between germline ends came to 15 bases. Only in-frame clones appear in the TCRdb table, and some are missing; sequencing was by immunoSEQ multiplex PCR. This table has fewer than 200,000 clones, roughly 80% appearing once. This sample is part of a study of blood T cell repertoires in COVID-19. The genes are TRBV6-5 and TRBJ1-2, with D perhaps matching TRBD1 (6 bases). This receptor was obtained from a man between 60 and 75 years old with acute or convalescent COVID-19. The material sequenced was peripheral blood. CDR3 loop: CASSWGRGWDGYTF. DNA for the CDR3: TGTGCCAGCAGTTGGGGCAGGGGATGGGATGGCTACACCTTC.